This TCR beta chain was found in a study of PD-1 blockade in classical Hodgkin lymphoma. Study summary: A 3 mg/kg intravenous dose of nivolumab was received by patients every 2 weeks.

V dropped 7 bases and J dropped 2 bases, with 5 bases sitting between them. CDR1 is MNHNS, CDR2 SASEGT, per germline. This CDR3 comprises 12 residues. The time point here: cycle 4 day 1 (C4D1), after 6 weeks of nivolumab. Patients all relapsed after autologous stem cell transplantation, and there was variation in brentuximab vedotin exposure. It was by magnetic negative selection that CD4+ T cells were purified from thawed PBMCs. Profiled with immunoSEQ multiplex PCR; TCRdb holds only in-frame clones, not every one. The sample comprises some 15,000 clones, roughly 90% of which are singletons, and approximately 0.9% rests with the top ten.

This clonotype originated in a human donor with classical Hodgkin lymphoma. The chain is built from TRBV6-1 and TRBJ1-4; no reliable D call. Sequenced here: CD4+ T cells from blood, sampled before the fourth cycle of nivolumab. CDR3 coding DNA: TGTGCCAGCACGGGGACTAATGAAAAACTGTTTTTT. This sequence encodes CASTGTNEKLFF.